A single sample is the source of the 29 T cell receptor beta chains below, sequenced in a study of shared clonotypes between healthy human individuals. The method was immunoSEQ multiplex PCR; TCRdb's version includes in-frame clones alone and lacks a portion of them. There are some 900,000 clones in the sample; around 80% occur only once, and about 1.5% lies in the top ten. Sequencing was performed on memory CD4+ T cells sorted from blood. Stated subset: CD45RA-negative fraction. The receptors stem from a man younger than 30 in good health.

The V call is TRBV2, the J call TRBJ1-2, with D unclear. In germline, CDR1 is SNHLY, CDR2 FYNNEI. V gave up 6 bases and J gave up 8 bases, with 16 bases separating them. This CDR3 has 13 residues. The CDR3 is CASRLIWQSGYTF. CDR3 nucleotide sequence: TGTGCCAGCAGGTTAATTTGGCAGAGCGGCTACACCTTC.

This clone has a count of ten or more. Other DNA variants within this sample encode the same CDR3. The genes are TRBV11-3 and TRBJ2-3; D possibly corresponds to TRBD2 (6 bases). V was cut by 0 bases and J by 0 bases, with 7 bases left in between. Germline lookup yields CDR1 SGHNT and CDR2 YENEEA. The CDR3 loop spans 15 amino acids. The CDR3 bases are TGTGCCAGCAGCTTAGACGGGACTAGCACAGATACGCAGTATTTT. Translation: CASSLDGTSTDTQYF.

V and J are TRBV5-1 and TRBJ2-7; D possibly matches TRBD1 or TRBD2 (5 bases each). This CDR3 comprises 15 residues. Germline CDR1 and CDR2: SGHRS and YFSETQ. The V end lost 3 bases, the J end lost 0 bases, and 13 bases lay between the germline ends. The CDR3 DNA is TGCGCCAGCAGCTCGGGACGTCTAAGCTCCTACGAGCAGTACTTC. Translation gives CASSSGRLSSYEQYF.

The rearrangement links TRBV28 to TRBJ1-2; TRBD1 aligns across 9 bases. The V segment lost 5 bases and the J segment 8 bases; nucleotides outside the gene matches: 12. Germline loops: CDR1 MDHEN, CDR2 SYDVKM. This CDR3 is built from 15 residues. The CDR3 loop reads CASSLQDRGSSGYTF. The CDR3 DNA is TGTGCCAGCAGTCTACAAGACAGGGGGTCAAGCGGCTACACCTTC.

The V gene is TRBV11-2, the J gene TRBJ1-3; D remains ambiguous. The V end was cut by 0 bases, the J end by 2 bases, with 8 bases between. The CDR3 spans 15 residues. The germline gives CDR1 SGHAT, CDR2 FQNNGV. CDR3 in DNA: TGTGCCAGCAGCTTAGAGGGGTACCCTGGAAACACCATATATTTT. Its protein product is CASSLEGYPGNTIYF.

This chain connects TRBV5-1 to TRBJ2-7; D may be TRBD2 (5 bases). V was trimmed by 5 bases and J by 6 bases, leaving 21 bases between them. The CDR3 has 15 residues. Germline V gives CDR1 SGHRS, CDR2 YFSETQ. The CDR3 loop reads CASRPVSGGPGEQYF. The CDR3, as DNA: TGCGCCAGCAGACCTGTCAGCGGAGGTCCTGGCGAGCAGTACTTC.

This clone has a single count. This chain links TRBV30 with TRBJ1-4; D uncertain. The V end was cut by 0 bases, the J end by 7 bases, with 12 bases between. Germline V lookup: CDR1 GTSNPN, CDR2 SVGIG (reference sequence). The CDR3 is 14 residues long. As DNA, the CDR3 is TGTGCCTGGAGTGTACAACACGGTAGTGAAAAACTGTTTTTT. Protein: CAWSVQHGSEKLFF.

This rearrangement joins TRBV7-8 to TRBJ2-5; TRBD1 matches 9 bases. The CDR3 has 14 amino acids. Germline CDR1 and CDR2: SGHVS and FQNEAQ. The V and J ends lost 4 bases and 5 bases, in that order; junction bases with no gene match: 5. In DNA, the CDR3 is TGTGCCAGCAGCTACAGGGGGCGATTTGAGACCCAGTACTTC. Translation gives CASSYRGRFETQYF.

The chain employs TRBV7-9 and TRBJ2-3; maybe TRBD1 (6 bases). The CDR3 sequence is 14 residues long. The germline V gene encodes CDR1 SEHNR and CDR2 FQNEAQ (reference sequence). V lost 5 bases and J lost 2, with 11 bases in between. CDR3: CASSLGTITDTQYF. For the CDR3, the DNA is TGTGCCAGCAGCCTCGGGACAATCACAGATACGCAGTATTTT.

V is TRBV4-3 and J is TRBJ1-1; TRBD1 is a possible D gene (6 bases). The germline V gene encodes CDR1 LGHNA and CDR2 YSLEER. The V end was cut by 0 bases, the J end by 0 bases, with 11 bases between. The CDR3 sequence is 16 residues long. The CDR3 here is CASSQDVGGLNTEAFF. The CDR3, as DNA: TGCGCCAGCAGCCAAGACGTGGGGGGCCTGAACACTGAAGCTTTCTTT.

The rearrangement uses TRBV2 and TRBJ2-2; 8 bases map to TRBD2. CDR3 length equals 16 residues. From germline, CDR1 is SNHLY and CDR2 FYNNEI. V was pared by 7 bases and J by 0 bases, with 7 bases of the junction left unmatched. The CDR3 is CASTSGGRPNTGELFF. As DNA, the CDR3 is TGTGCCAGCACCTCAGGCGGGAGGCCGAACACCGGGGAGCTGTTTTTT. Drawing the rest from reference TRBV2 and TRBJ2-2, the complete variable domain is EPEVTQTPSHQVTQMGQEVILRCVPISNHLYFYWYRQILGQKVEFLVSFYNNEISEKSEIFDDQFSVERPDGSNFTLKIRSTKLEDSAMYFCASTSGGRPNTGELFFGEGSRLTVL.

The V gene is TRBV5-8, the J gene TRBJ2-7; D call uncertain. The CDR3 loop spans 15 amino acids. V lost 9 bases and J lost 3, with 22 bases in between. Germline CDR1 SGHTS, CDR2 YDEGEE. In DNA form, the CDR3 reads TGTGCCACCTCCCAGACGGCCCGGGCCCTCTACGAGCAGTACTTC. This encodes CATSQTARALYEQYF. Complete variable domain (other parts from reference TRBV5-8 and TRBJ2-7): EAGVTQSPTHLIKTRGQQATLRCSPISGHTSVYWYQQALGLGLQFLLWYDEGEERNRGNFPPRFSGRQFPNYSSELNVNALELEDSALYLCATSQTARALYEQYFGPGTRLTVT.

CDR3 protein: CASSGTGGAEGTGELFF. The CDR3 coding sequence is TGCGCCAGCAGCGGTACAGGGGGCGCAGAGGGCACCGGGGAGCTGTTTTTT. V is TRBV5-1 and J is TRBJ2-2; TRBD1 aligns across 9 bases. Looked up from germline, CDR1 is SGHRS and CDR2 is YFSETQ. Unmatched junction bases numbered 11, after V lost 4 bases and J lost 4 bases. The length of the CDR3 is 17 residues.

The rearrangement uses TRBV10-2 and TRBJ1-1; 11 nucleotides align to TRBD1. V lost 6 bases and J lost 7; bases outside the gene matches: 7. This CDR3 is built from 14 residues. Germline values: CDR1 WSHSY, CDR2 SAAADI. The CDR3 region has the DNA TGCGCCAGCAGGGAGGGACAGGGGGTTGGTGAAGCTTTCTTT. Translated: CASREGQGVGEAFF.

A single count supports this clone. The chain's CDR3 is CASSPPGALAGEDTQYF. CDR3 bases: TGTGCCAGCTCACCACCTGGGGCACTAGCGGGAGAGGATACGCAGTATTTT. The chain recombines TRBV18 with TRBJ2-3; 11 bases are a match to TRBD2. Per germline, CDR1 KGHSH and CDR2 LQKENI. Trimming cost V 0 bases and J 6 bases; bases outside gene matches: 8. CDR3 length: 17 amino acids.

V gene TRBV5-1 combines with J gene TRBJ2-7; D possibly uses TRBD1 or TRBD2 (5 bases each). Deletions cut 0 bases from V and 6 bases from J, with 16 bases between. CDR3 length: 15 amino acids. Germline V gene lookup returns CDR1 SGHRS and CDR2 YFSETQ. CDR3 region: CASSLDRGEGSEQYF. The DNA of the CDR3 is TGCGCCAGCAGCTTGGATAGGGGAGAGGGGTCCGAGCAGTACTTC.

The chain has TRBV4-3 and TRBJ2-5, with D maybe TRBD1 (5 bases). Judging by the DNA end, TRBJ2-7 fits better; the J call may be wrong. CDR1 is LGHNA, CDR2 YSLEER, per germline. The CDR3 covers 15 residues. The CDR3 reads CASSQEVGVTYEQYF. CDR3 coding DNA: TGCGCCAGCAGCCAAGAAGTAGGGGTTACCTACGAGCAGTACTTC.

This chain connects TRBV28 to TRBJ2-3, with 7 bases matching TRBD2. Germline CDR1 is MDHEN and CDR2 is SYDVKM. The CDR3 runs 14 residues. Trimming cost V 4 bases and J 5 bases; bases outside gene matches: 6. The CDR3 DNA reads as TGTGCCAGCAGTTACCCCGGGGAGGGAGATACGCAGTATTTT. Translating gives CASSYPGEGDTQYF.

The CDR3 sequence is CASSTPVAGPNTGELFF. CDR3 nucleotide sequence: TGTGCCAGCTCAACCCCCGTCGCGGGACCCAACACCGGGGAGCTGTTTTTT. The V gene is TRBV18, the J gene TRBJ2-2, with D perhaps matching TRBD2 (6 bases). CDR3 length equals 17 residues. From germline, CDR1 is KGHSH and CDR2 LQKENI. V was shortened by 5 bases and J by 2 bases, with 18 bases between the two germline ends.

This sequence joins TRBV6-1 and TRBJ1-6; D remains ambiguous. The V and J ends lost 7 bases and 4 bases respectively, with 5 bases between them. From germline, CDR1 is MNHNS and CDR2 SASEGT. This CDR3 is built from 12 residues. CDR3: CASTLYNSPLHF. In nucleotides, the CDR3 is TGTGCCAGCACCCTTTATAATTCACCCCTCCACTTT.

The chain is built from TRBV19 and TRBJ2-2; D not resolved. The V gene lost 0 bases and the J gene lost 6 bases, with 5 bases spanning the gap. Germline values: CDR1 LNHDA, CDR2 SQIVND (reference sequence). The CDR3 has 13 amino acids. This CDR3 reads CASSIDRSGELFF. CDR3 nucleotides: TGTGCCAGTAGTATAGATCGGTCCGGGGAGCTGTTTTTT.

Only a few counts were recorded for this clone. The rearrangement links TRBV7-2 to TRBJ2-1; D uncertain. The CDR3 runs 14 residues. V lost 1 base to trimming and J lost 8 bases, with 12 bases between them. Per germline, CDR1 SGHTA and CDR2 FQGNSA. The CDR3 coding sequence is TGTGCCAGCAGCTTAGTGTCCAGCTCGGATGAGCAGTTCTTC. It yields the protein CASSLVSSSDEQFF.

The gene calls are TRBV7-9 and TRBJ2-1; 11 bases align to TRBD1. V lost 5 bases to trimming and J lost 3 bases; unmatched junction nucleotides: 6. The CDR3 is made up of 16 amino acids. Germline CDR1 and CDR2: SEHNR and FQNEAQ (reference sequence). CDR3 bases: TGTGCCAGCAGCGACCCCGGGACAGGGGGCTACAATGAGCAGTTCTTC. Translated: CASSDPGTGGYNEQFF.

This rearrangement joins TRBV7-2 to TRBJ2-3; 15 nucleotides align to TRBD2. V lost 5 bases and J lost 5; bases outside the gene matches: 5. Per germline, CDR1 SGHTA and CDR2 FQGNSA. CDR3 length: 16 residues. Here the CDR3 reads CASSPGLAGGGDTQYF. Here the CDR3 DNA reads TGTGCCAGCAGCCCGGGACTAGCGGGGGGAGGAGATACGCAGTATTTT.

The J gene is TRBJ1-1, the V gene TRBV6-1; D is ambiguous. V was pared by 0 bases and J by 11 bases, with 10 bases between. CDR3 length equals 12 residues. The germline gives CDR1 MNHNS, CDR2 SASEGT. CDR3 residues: CASSEARAWAFF. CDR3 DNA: TGTGCCAGCAGTGAAGCACGCGCTTGGGCTTTCTTT.

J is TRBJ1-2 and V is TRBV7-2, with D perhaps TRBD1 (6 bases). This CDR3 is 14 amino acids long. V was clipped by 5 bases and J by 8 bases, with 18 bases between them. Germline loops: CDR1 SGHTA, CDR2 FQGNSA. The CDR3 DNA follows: TGTGCCAGCAGCCTCACAGGGACCTATGGCGGCTACACCTTC. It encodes CASSLTGTYGGYTF.

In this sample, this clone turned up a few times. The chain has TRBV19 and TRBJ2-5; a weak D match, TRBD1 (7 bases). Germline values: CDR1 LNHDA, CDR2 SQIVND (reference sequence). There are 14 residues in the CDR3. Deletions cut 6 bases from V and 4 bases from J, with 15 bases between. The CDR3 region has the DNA TGTGCCAGTAGCCCGAGACAGGGACTAGAGACCCAGTACTTC. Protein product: CASSPRQGLETQYF.

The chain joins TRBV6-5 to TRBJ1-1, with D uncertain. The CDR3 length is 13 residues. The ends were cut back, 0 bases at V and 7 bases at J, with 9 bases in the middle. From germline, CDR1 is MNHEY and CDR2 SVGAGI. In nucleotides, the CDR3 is TGTGCCAGCAGTTACTCGATGGTCTTTGAAGCTTTCTTT. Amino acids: CASSYSMVFEAFF.

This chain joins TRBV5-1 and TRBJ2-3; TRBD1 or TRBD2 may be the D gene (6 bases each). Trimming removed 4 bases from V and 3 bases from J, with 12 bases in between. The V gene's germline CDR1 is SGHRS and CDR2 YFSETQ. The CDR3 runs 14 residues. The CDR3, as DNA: TGCGCCAGCAGCGGAGGGGGTGAGACAGATACGCAGTATTTT. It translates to CASSGGGETDTQYF.